This T cell receptor beta chain is from a study of blood T cell repertoires in COVID-19. About the research overall: Material from acute and convalescent COVID-19 was sourced from the United States, Italy and Spain. Sample material is recorded as cDNA or gDNA derived from T cells, B-cell-depleted T cells, or PBMCs.

The germline CDR1 and CDR2 sequences are MNHEY and SVGAGI. The CDR3 is 16 residues long. Trimming removed 0 bases from V and 1 base from J; junction bases left unmatched: 4. Methods used by the authors: Estimation of nucleated cell counts relied on the amplification of reference gene primers. Using immunoSEQ multiplex PCR, the repertoire was profiled, and TCRdb retains in-frame clones only, with some absent. V and J calls and clone size are as listed in that table; D and trimming were resolved from the DNA. The sample has 95,000 to 150,000 clones, about nine tenths seen once. V is TRBV6-5 and J is TRBJ2-7; the match to TRBD1 covers 9 bases. The sample taken for sequencing was peripheral blood. The sequence derives from a man in his forties with acute or convalescent COVID-19. In nucleotides, the CDR3 is TGTGCCAGCAGTTACTCCGGGACAGGGCCGTCCTACGAGCAGTACTTC. This codes for CASSYSGTGPSYEQYF.